This T cell receptor beta chain was retrieved from a study of neurological immune-mediated disorders. TCRdb reanalysed the 5' RACE reads using MiXCR and keeps one entry per CDR3 protein. The sample has 100,000 or so distinct CDR3 sequences; 3.5% are singletons. Ten or more counts support this clonotype. The receptor was isolated from a woman under 30 with multiple sclerosis. The sample comprised PBMCs.

Written as DNA, the CDR3 is TGTGCCAGCATTTCCGCGAACACCGGGGAGCTGTTTTTT. Its translation: CASISANTGELFF. The chain is built from TRBV3-1 and TRBJ2-2, with no clear D. The CDR3 sequence is 13 residues long. V was cut by 7 bases and J by 0 bases, with 6 bases left in between. In germline, CDR1 is LGHDT, CDR2 YNNKEL (reference sequence). The full variable domain, in which reference TRBV3-1 and TRBJ2-2 provide the parts outside the CDR3, is DTAVSQTPKYLVTQMGNDKSIKCEQNLGHDTMYWYKQDSKKFLKIMFSYNNKELIINETVPNRFSPKSPDKAHLNLHINSLELGDSAVYFCASISANTGELFFGEGSRLTVL.